The T cell receptor beta chain described here comes from a study of CD8 T cells in Susac syndrome. The CDR3 has 15 residues. In germline, CDR1 is MDHEN, CDR2 SYDVKM. Trimming removed 6 bases from V and 4 bases from J; junction bases left unmatched: 9. As to this clonotype: The antigen is unknown.

Random hexamers served to reverse transcribe roughly 0.5 to 1 ug RNA. Across 54 Vbeta and 13 Jbeta, immunoSEQ multiplex PCR amplified TCR beta CDR3. Each CDR3 protein is one row after TCRdb ran MiXCR on the immunoSEQ multiplex PCR reads. The sample yields nearly 25,000 distinct CDR3 sequences, 93% seen once. Findings and caveats of the study: The TCR sequencing and HLA analysis in the study involved a relatively small number of individuals, as the study acknowledged. It was in TEMRA cells and active patients that Susac CD8+ clonal expansion peaked.

The TCR comes from a human donor with Susac syndrome. The sample was CD8+ T cells from PBMCs. This chain joins TRBV28 and TRBJ2-7; 10 positions match TRBD1. CDR3 in amino acids: CASRANRDRGYEQYF. For the CDR3, the DNA is TGTGCCAGCAGGGCGAATAGGGACAGGGGTTACGAGCAGTACTTC.